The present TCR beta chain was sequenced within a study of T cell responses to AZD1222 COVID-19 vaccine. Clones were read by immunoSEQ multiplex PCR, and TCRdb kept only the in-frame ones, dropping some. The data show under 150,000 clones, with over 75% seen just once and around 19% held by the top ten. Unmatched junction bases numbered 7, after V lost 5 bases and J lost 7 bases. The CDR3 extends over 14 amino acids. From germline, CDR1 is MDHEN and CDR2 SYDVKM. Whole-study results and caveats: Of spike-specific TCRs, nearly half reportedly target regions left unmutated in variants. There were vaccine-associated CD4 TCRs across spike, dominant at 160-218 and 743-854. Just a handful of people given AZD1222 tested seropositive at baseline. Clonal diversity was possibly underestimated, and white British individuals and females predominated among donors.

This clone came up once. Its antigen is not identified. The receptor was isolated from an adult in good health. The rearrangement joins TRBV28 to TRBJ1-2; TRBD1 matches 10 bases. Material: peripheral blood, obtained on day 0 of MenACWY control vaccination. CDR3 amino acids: CASSETGGSSGYTF. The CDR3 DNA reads TGTGCCAGCAGTGAGACAGGGGGCTCAAGTGGCTACACCTTC.